These T cell receptor beta chains were read from a single sample in a study of T cell repertoires in cytomegalovirus infection. Antigens for these TCRs are unknown. One entry per CDR3 protein, called by TCRdb with MiXCR from the reads. Of roughly 170,000 distinct CDR3 sequences in the sample, approximately 21% were seen once. This specimen consisted of CD8+ T cells from cultured PBMCs, obtained from culture after CMV antigen stimulation. The receptors originated from a human donor in good health (CMV status not recorded). Some clones in this sample may be carry-over from other donors' samples. Both conserved end residues are part of each CDR3. Each record gives: CDR3 length, V gene, D gene, clone size, J gene, CDR3 DNA, CDR3 protein. The D gene is left open where the match is weak. Clone size appears in some rows only: once, few, many, or a class for an expanded clone.

17	TRBV6-2/TRBV6-3	NA	NA	TRBJ2-7	TGTGCCAGCAGTTACGAGTCGGGTGGCGGATCCTACCCGGAGCAGTACTTC	CASSYESGGGSYPEQYF
15	TRBV6-2/TRBV6-3	NA	NA	TRBJ1-5	TGTGCCAGCAGTTACTCTGGACGTAGGGGGCAGCCCCAGCATTTT	CASSYSGRRGQPQHF
14	TRBV6-2/TRBV6-3	NA	many	TRBJ1-2	TGTGCCAGCAGTTACTCCGGGCAGACCTATGGCTACACCTTC	CASSYSGQTYGYTF
15	TRBV12-3/TRBV12-4	NA	NA	TRBJ1-2	TGTGCCAGCAGCGAATCAGGGAAGATGTCCTATGGCTACACCTTC	CASSESGKMSYGYTF
16	TRBV7-2	NA	NA	TRBJ2-6	TGTGCCAGCAGCTTAGATCAGGGGCCTGGGGCCAACGTCCTGACTTTC	CASSLDQGPGANVLTF
15	TRBV20-1	TRBD2	few	TRBJ2-7	TGCAGTGCTAACCTAGCGGGGGAGCTTACCTACGAGCAGTACTTC	CSANLAGELTYEQYF
15	TRBV6-1	NA	NA	TRBJ1-1	TGTGCCAGCAGTAACCAAGATCGACAGAACACTGAAGCTTTCTTT	CASSNQDRQNTEAFF
16	TRBV24-1	TRBD1	few	TRBJ2-1	TGTGCCACCAGTGATTATGACAGGGGGCGAGGGGATGAGCAGTTCTTC	CATSDYDRGRGDEQFF
16	TRBV4-1	NA	few	TRBJ1-2	TGCGCCAGCAGCCAAGAGGGTGACAGGATTGTATTCGGCTACACCTTC	CASSQEGDRIVFGYTF
14	TRBV5-1	TRBD1	few	TRBJ1-1	TGCGCCAGCACCCTGGCCGGACAGGGGGCTGAAGCTTTCTTT	CASTLAGQGAEAFF
15	TRBV27	NA	NA	TRBJ1-1	TGTGCCAGCAGTTTATCTGGGGGAATGAACACTGAAGCTTTCTTT	CASSLSGGMNTEAFF
16	TRBV5-6	TRBD1	NA	TRBJ2-7	TGTGCCAGCAGCTCAAAGGACAGGGATTACTCCTACGAGCAGTACTTC	CASSSKDRDYSYEQYF
13	TRBV20-1	TRBD2	NA	TRBJ2-7	TGCAGTGCTATGTCCCGGGAGGACTACGAGCAGTACTTC	CSAMSREDYEQYF
13	TRBV29-1	TRBD1	few	TRBJ1-2	TGCAGCGTGAGGACAGGGGAATCCTATGGCTACACCTTC	CSVRTGESYGYTF